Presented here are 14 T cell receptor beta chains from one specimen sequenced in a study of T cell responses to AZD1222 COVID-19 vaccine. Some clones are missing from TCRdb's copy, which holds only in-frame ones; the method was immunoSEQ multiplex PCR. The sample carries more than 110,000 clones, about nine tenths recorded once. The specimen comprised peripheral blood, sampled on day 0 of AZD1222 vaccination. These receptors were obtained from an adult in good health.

CDR3 bases: TGTGCCAGCAGCTTAGTAGGGGACAGGGGAAAGACCCAGTACTTC. This encodes CASSLVGDRGKTQYF. The genes are TRBV11-3 and TRBJ2-5; 10 nucleotides agree with TRBD1. Looked up from germline, CDR1 is SGHNT and CDR2 is YENEEA. V shed 1 base, J shed 6 bases, and the junction held 5 bases outside the gene matches. CDR3 length: 15 amino acids.

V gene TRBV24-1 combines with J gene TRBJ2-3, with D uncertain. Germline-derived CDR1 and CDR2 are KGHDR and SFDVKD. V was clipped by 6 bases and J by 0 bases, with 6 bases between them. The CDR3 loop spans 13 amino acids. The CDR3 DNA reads TGTGCCACCAGTCGTCAGAGCACAGATACGCAGTATTTT. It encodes CATSRQSTDTQYF.

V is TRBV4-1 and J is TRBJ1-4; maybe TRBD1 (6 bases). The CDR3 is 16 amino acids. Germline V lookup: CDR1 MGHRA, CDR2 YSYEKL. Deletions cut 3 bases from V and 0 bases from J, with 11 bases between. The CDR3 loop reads CASSHRGGATNEKLFF. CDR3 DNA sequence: TGCGCCAGCAGCCACCGAGGGGGGGCAACTAATGAAAAACTGTTTTTT.

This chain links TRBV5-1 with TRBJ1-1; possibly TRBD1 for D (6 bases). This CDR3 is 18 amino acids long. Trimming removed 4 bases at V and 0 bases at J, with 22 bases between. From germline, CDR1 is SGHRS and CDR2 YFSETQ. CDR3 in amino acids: CASSPLTGAVSMNTEAFF. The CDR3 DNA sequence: TGCGCCAGCAGCCCGCTGACAGGTGCCGTCTCTATGAACACTGAAGCTTTCTTT.

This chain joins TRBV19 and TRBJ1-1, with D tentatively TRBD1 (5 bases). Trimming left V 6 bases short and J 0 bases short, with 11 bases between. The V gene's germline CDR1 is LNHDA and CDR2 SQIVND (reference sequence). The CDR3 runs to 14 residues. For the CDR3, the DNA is TGTGCCAGTAGCACAGACAGCCTGAACACTGAAGCTTTCTTT. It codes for CASSTDSLNTEAFF.

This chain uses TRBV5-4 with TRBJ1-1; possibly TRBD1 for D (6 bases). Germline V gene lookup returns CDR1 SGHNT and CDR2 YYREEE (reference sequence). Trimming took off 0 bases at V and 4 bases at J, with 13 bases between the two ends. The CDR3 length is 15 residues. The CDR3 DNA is TGTGCCAGCAGCTTGGAACAGGGCAGAACCACTGAAGCTTTCTTT. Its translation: CASSLEQGRTTEAFF. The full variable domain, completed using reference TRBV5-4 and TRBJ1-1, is ETGVTQSPTHLIKTRGQQVTLRCSSQSGHNTVSWYQQALGQGPQFIFQYYREEENGRGNFPPRFSGLQFPNYSSELNVNALELDDSALYLCASSLEQGRTTEAFFGQGTRLTVV.

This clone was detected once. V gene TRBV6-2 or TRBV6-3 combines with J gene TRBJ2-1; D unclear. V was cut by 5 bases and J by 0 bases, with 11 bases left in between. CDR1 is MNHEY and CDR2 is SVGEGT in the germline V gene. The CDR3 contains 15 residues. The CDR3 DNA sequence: TGTGCCAGCAGTCGTAGTGGTTCCTCCTACAATGAGCAGTTCTTC. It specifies CASSRSGSSYNEQFF.

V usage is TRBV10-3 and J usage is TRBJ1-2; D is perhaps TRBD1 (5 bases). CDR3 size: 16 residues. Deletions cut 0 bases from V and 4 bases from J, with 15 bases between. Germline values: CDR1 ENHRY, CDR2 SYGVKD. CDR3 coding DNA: TGTGCCATCAGTGAGTCGATTGGGGACGGGGTCTATGGCTACACCTTC. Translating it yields CAISESIGDGVYGYTF.

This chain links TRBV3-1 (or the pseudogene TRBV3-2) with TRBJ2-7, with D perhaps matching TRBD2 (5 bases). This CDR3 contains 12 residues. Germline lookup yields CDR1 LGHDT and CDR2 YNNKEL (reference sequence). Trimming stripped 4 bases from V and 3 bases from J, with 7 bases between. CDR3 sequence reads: CASSPGGYEQYF. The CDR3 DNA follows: TGTGCCAGCAGCCCCGGAGGCTACGAGCAGTACTTC.

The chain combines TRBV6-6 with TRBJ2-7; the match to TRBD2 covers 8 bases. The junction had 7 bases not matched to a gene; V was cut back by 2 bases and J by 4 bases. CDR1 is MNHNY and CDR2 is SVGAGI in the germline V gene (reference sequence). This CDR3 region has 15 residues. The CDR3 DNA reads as TGTGCCAGCAGTTACCCCGGGACTAGTTCTTACGAGCAGTACTTC. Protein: CASSYPGTSSYEQYF.

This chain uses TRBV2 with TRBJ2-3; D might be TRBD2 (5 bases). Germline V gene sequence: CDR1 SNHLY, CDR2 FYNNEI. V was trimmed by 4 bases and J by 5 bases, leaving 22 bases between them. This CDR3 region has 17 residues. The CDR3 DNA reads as TGTGCCAGCAGTGCCCACGCCTTGGGAGTTGCGGGAGATACGCAGTATTTT. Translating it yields CASSAHALGVAGDTQYF.

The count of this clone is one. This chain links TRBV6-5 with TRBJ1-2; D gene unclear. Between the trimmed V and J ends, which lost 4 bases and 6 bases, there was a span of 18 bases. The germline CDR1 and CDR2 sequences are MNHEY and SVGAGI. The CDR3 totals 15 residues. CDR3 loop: CASSSPSGPRDGYTF. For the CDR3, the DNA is TGTGCCAGCAGTTCCCCATCGGGCCCGCGAGATGGCTACACCTTC.

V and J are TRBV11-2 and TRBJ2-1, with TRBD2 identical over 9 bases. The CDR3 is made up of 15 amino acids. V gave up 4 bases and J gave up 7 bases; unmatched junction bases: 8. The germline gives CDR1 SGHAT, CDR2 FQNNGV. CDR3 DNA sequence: TGTGCCAGCAGCTCCGCGGGGGGGCAGGCAAATGAGCAGTTCTTC. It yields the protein CASSSAGGQANEQFF.

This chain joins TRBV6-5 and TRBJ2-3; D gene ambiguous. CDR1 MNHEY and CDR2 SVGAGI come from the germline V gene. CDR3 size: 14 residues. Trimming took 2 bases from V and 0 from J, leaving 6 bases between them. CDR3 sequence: CASSYSVSTDTQYF. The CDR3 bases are TGTGCCAGCAGTTACAGCGTGAGCACAGATACGCAGTATTTT.